The rows below give T cell receptor beta chains drawn from one sample of a study of Ad26.COV2.S vaccination and SARS-CoV-2 variants. Sequenced by immunoSEQ multiplex PCR; TCRdb stores in-frame clones only, minus some. The sample lists some 350,000 clones, roughly 81% seen once, with roughly 3.3% in the top ten. The sequencing here drew on peripheral blood, taken in a trial of Ad26.COV2.S vaccine versus placebo. These TCRs come from a person between 18 and 60 years old who received the Ad26.COV2.S COVID-19 vaccine or a placebo. Both conserved end residues are part of each CDR3. The D gene is left open where the match is weak. The size entry is marked missing in some rows and otherwise reads once, few, many or a size class.

v_gene: TRBV10-3; j_gene: TRBJ2-1; abundance: -; d_gene: TRBD2; CDR3nt: TGTGCCATCAGTGAGTTAAATAGCGGGAGTTCTAATGAGCAGTTCTTC; CDR3aa: CAISELNSGSSNEQFF
v_gene: TRBV3-1/TRBV3-2; j_gene: TRBJ1-2; abundance: few; d_gene: -; CDR3nt: TGTGCCAGCAGCCAAGGAGGAAACCCACAGGGCTACACCTTC; CDR3aa: CASSQGGNPQGYTF
v_gene: TRBV2; j_gene: TRBJ2-1; abundance: -; d_gene: -; CDR3nt: TGTGCCAGCAGTGAAATAAGGGCCTACAATGAGCAGTTCTTC; CDR3aa: CASSEIRAYNEQFF
v_gene: TRBV20-1; j_gene: TRBJ1-2; abundance: -; d_gene: -; CDR3nt: TGCAGTGCTCCCGAGGGGGTTGGCTACACCTTC; CDR3aa: CSAPEGVGYTF
v_gene: TRBV6-5; j_gene: TRBJ2-5; abundance: once; d_gene: -; CDR3nt: TGTGCCAGCAGTTACAAACGGGGGGCTGTAGGGACCCAGTACTTC; CDR3aa: CASSYKRGAVGTQYF
v_gene: TRBV3-1/TRBV3-2; j_gene: TRBJ1-1; abundance: few; d_gene: -; CDR3nt: TGTGCCAGCAGCCAGAGGAACACTGAAGCTTTCTTT; CDR3aa: CASSQRNTEAFF
v_gene: TRBV7-8; j_gene: TRBJ1-3; abundance: -; d_gene: TRBD1; CDR3nt: TGTGCCAGCAGCATATCTTCCGGGACAGAAACTGGAAACACCATATATTTT; CDR3aa: CASSISSGTETGNTIYF
v_gene: TRBV28; j_gene: TRBJ2-4; abundance: -; d_gene: -; CDR3nt: TGTGCCAGCAGTTCCCCCGGCGATACCCTAGCCAAAAACATTCAGTACTTC; CDR3aa: CASSSPGDTLAKNIQYF
v_gene: TRBV10-2; j_gene: TRBJ2-5; abundance: -; d_gene: TRBD1; CDR3nt: TGCGCCAGCAGTGATGACAGGGCGGAGACCCAGTACTTC; CDR3aa: CASSDDRAETQYF
v_gene: TRBV6-2/TRBV6-3; j_gene: TRBJ2-2; abundance: -; d_gene: -; CDR3nt: TGTGCCAGCAGTTACCAGCGGACAGGGAGGGTAGAGCTGTTTTTT; CDR3aa: CASSYQRTGRVELFF
v_gene: TRBV6-2/TRBV6-3; j_gene: TRBJ1-2; abundance: -; d_gene: -; CDR3nt: TGTGCCAGCAGTCGCCCCTACGGCTACACCTTC; CDR3aa: CASSRPYGYTF
v_gene: TRBV7-2; j_gene: TRBJ1-3; abundance: -; d_gene: -; CDR3nt: TGTGCCAGCAGCTTATCTGCCGGTGGTGCCAGAAACACCATATATTTT; CDR3aa: CASSLSAGGARNTIYF
v_gene: TRBV5-1; j_gene: TRBJ1-6; abundance: -; d_gene: -; CDR3nt: TGCGCCAGCAGCTTGGTTACGGATAATTCACCCCTCCACTTT; CDR3aa: CASSLVTDNSPLHF
v_gene: TRBV3-1/TRBV3-2; j_gene: TRBJ2-5; abundance: once; d_gene: -; CDR3nt: TGTGCCAGCAGCCAACATTCTGGCATCGTGGAGACCCAGTACTTC; CDR3aa: CASSQHSGIVETQYF
v_gene: TRBV4-1; j_gene: TRBJ2-6; abundance: -; d_gene: TRBD1; CDR3nt: TGCGCCAGCAGCCAAGTTCGGACAGGGGCCGGGGCCAACGTCCTGACTTTC; CDR3aa: CASSQVRTGAGANVLTF
v_gene: TRBV5-5; j_gene: TRBJ1-6; abundance: -; d_gene: TRBD1; CDR3nt: TGTGCCAGCAGATCGACTACAGGACAGGGGTATAATTCACCCCTCCACTTT; CDR3aa: CASRSTTGQGYNSPLHF
v_gene: TRBV5-1; j_gene: TRBJ1-4; abundance: -; d_gene: TRBD1; CDR3nt: TGCGCCAGCAGCTCGAACACTGGTCCCGGGACAGGGGCTGAAAAACTGTTTTTT; CDR3aa: CASSSNTGPGTGAEKLFF
v_gene: TRBV12-1; j_gene: TRBJ2-7; abundance: once; d_gene: -; CDR3nt: TGTGCCAGCAGCTCACCAGCGGGATCCTACGAGCAGTACTTC; CDR3aa: CASSSPAGSYEQYF
v_gene: TRBV3-1/TRBV3-2; j_gene: TRBJ2-7; abundance: -; d_gene: -; CDR3nt: TGTGCCAGCAGCCGGGGTAGGGGCGAGCAGTACTTC; CDR3aa: CASSRGRGEQYF
v_gene: TRBV18; j_gene: TRBJ1-6; abundance: -; d_gene: TRBD1; CDR3nt: TGTGCCAGCTCGAACCGGGACAGGGGTGATAATTCACCCCTCCACTTT; CDR3aa: CASSNRDRGDNSPLHF
v_gene: TRBV28; j_gene: TRBJ1-4; abundance: -; d_gene: -; CDR3nt: TGTGCCAGCAGGGATGCCGGTAATGTGAATGAAAAACTGTTTTTT; CDR3aa: CASRDAGNVNEKLFF
v_gene: TRBV28; j_gene: TRBJ1-1; abundance: -; d_gene: -; CDR3nt: TGTGCCAGCAGTTTCCCTCAGGGCACTGAAGCTTTCTTT; CDR3aa: CASSFPQGTEAFF
v_gene: TRBV7-9; j_gene: TRBJ1-1; abundance: -; d_gene: TRBD1; CDR3nt: TGTGCCAGCAGCCTATCGGACAGGCCAATGAACACTGAAGCTTTCTTT; CDR3aa: CASSLSDRPMNTEAFF
v_gene: TRBV21-1; j_gene: TRBJ2-7; abundance: -; d_gene: -; CDR3nt: TGTGCCAGCAGCCAAAGGGACAGTACCTACGAGCAGTACTTC; CDR3aa: CASSQRDSTYEQYF
v_gene: TRBV5-1; j_gene: TRBJ2-7; abundance: -; d_gene: TRBD1; CDR3nt: TGCGCCAGCAGCCGGGACAGGGGGCGCGACGAGCAGTACTTC; CDR3aa: CASSRDRGRDEQYF
v_gene: TRBV28; j_gene: TRBJ1-5; abundance: -; d_gene: -; CDR3nt: TGTGCCAGCAGTTCCCCGACAGGAAGCAATCAGCCCCAGCATTTT; CDR3aa: CASSSPTGSNQPQHF
v_gene: TRBV28; j_gene: TRBJ2-1; abundance: few; d_gene: TRBD1; CDR3nt: TGTGCCAGCAGTTCCCTAACAGGGGGCTCCTACAATGAGCAGTTCTTC; CDR3aa: CASSSLTGGSYNEQFF
v_gene: TRBV3-1/TRBV3-2; j_gene: TRBJ2-5; abundance: -; d_gene: TRBD2; CDR3nt: TGTGCCAGCAGCAGAAGGACTAGCGGGGGGGGAAAAGAGACCCAGTACTTC; CDR3aa: CASSRRTSGGGKETQYF
v_gene: TRBV12-5; j_gene: TRBJ1-5; abundance: once; d_gene: -; CDR3nt: TGTGCTAGTGGTTTGGTACGGCTGACCGCAGGGAACAATCAGCCCCAGCATTTT; CDR3aa: CASGLVRLTAGNNQPQHF
v_gene: TRBV28; j_gene: TRBJ2-7; abundance: -; d_gene: -; CDR3nt: TGTGCGGGGGGACTTCCCTACGAGCAGTACTTC; CDR3aa: CAGGLPYEQYF
v_gene: TRBV20-1; j_gene: TRBJ2-7; abundance: once; d_gene: -; CDR3nt: TGCAGTGCGTTCAAAGCCTACGAGCAGTACTTC; CDR3aa: CSAFKAYEQYF
v_gene: TRBV7-2; j_gene: TRBJ2-1; abundance: -; d_gene: TRBD2; CDR3nt: TGTGCCAGCAGCGCGCGACTAGCGGGTTGGGGGAACAATGAGCAGTTCTTC; CDR3aa: CASSARLAGWGNNEQFF
v_gene: TRBV19; j_gene: TRBJ2-6; abundance: -; d_gene: TRBD1; CDR3nt: TGTGCCAGTAGTACACGACAGGGTTACTCTGGGGCCAACGTCCTGACTTTC; CDR3aa: CASSTRQGYSGANVLTF
v_gene: TRBV5-1; j_gene: TRBJ1-3; abundance: -; d_gene: -; CDR3nt: TGCGCCAGCAGCTTGGTCCCACAACCTGGAAACACCATATATTTT; CDR3aa: CASSLVPQPGNTIYF
v_gene: TRBV28; j_gene: TRBJ2-5; abundance: -; d_gene: -; CDR3nt: TGTGCCAGCAGTTTAGGCGGCACGTGGGAGACCCAGTACTTC; CDR3aa: CASSLGGTWETQYF
v_gene: TRBV11-2; j_gene: TRBJ1-1; abundance: -; d_gene: -; CDR3nt: TGTGCCAGCAGCTTAGGGTTCGGGGGAACTGAAGCTTTCTTT; CDR3aa: CASSLGFGGTEAFF
v_gene: TRBV7-9; j_gene: TRBJ1-5; abundance: -; d_gene: TRBD1; CDR3nt: TGTGCCAGCAGCCAAGGACACGCAGGGGGAGGCCAGCCCCAGCATTTT; CDR3aa: CASSQGHAGGGQPQHF
v_gene: TRBV7-2; j_gene: TRBJ1-6; abundance: -; d_gene: -; CDR3nt: TGTGCCAGCAGCTTAACGGCAGGGCCTTGGGATTCACCCCTCCACTTT; CDR3aa: CASSLTAGPWDSPLHF
v_gene: TRBV2; j_gene: TRBJ1-5; abundance: many; d_gene: -; CDR3nt: TGTGCCAGCAGTGTAACAGCCAATCAGCCCCAGCATTTT; CDR3aa: CASSVTANQPQHF
v_gene: TRBV29-1; j_gene: TRBJ1-2; abundance: -; d_gene: -; CDR3nt: TGCAGCGTTGCGGGGGGCGAGGGCTATGGCTACACCTTC; CDR3aa: CSVAGGEGYGYTF
v_gene: TRBV27; j_gene: TRBJ2-2; abundance: -; d_gene: -; CDR3nt: TGTGCCAGCAGTCAAGGGGCAGGGATGGGCACCGGGGAGCTGTTTTTT; CDR3aa: CASSQGAGMGTGELFF
v_gene: TRBV3-1/TRBV3-2; j_gene: TRBJ2-1; abundance: -; d_gene: -; CDR3nt: TGTGCCAGCGGAAAGTTGGGGGTGGCAGCCTCCTACAATGAGCAGTTCTTC; CDR3aa: CASGKLGVAASYNEQFF
v_gene: TRBV13; j_gene: TRBJ2-7; abundance: -; d_gene: -; CDR3nt: TGTGCCAGCAGCAAAGGGCGGGTCCTCTACGAGCAGTACTTC; CDR3aa: CASSKGRVLYEQYF
v_gene: TRBV18; j_gene: TRBJ2-4; abundance: -; d_gene: -; CDR3nt: TGTGCCAGCTCACCGCAGAACTACCTAGCCAAAAACATTCAGTACTTC; CDR3aa: CASSPQNYLAKNIQYF
v_gene: TRBV9; j_gene: TRBJ1-5; abundance: -; d_gene: TRBD1; CDR3nt: TGTGCCAGCAGCGCCTCGGGACAGAACAATCAGCCCCAGCATTTT; CDR3aa: CASSASGQNNQPQHF
v_gene: TRBV13; j_gene: TRBJ2-3; abundance: -; d_gene: -; CDR3nt: TGTGCCAGCAGCCCCCGAGTGCAGGGCGGCACAGATACGCAGTATTTT; CDR3aa: CASSPRVQGGTDTQYF
v_gene: TRBV28; j_gene: TRBJ2-3; abundance: -; d_gene: -; CDR3nt: TGTGCCAGCAGTTTAACAGATACGCAGTATTTT; CDR3aa: CASSLTDTQYF
v_gene: TRBV28; j_gene: TRBJ1-5; abundance: -; d_gene: TRBD1; CDR3nt: TGTGCCAGCAGTTTGGGACAGGGGATTCAGCCCCAGCATTTT; CDR3aa: CASSLGQGIQPQHF
v_gene: TRBV6-5; j_gene: TRBJ1-2; abundance: -; d_gene: TRBD1; CDR3nt: TGTGCCAGCAGTCGCCGGGACAGGGACTATGGCTACACCTTC; CDR3aa: CASSRRDRDYGYTF
v_gene: TRBV27; j_gene: TRBJ1-2; abundance: -; d_gene: TRBD1; CDR3nt: TGTGCCAGCAGTCCCTCGGGACAGAGACCCTATGGCTACACCTTC; CDR3aa: CASSPSGQRPYGYTF
v_gene: TRBV2; j_gene: TRBJ2-7; abundance: -; d_gene: TRBD2; CDR3nt: TGTGCCAGCATTCCGGGACTAGCGGGAGAGAGCTCCTACGAGCAGTACTTC; CDR3aa: CASIPGLAGESSYEQYF